This T cell receptor beta chain comes out of a study of cytomegalovirus exposure and HLA in healthy donors. Whole-study findings and limits: Reportedly, TCR beta sequences accurately predicted HLA-A and HLA-B alleles in most subjects. Most of the TCR beta V segments (in an earlier analysis) were productive either about 87% or about 30% of the time. Associated with cytomegalovirus, according to the listing, were 150 to 200 TCR beta chains.

60 Vbeta and 13 Jbeta primers were used in PCR. In the original analysis: A later analysis tallied 80 million or so unique TCR beta chains, some 12 million of them shared. TCRdb keeps only in-frame clones here, not all; method: immunoSEQ multiplex PCR. The DNA was the basis for D and trimming; V, J and clone size are from that table. The table shows around 180,000 clones, with 70% to 85% occurring only once. In regard to this clone: Antigen specificity is unknown.

The clonotype comes from a girl aged 2 to 9 in good health and CMV-seropositive. Sequenced sample: PBMCs.

DNA for the CDR3: TGTGCCAGCAGTGAAGGGGCAGGGGGGTCGCCGCAGTTCTTC. Translated: CASSEGAGGSPQFF. The chain recombines TRBV6-1 with TRBJ2-1, with a possible D match to TRBD1 (7 bases). This CDR3 has 14 amino acids. V was pared by 1 base and J by 12 bases, with 16 bases between. Germline assignment: CDR1 MNHNS and CDR2 SASEGT.